The 6 T cell receptor beta chains below all came from one sample that was sequenced in a study of blood T cell repertoires in COVID-19. Data came from immunoSEQ multiplex PCR; TCRdb stores just in-frame clones and leaves some out. The sample yields about 180,000 clones, 65% to 90% seen once. The sample consisted of peripheral blood. Receptors were obtained from a man aged 50 to 59 with active or convalescent COVID-19.

The chain carries TRBV9 and TRBJ2-2, with 8 bases fitting TRBD2. With V trimmed by 3 bases and J by 5 bases, 6 bases remained unmatched. Germline-derived CDR1 and CDR2 are SGDLS and YYNGEE. The CDR3 totals 15 residues. CDR3 protein: CASSAPGGLTGELFF. In DNA form, the CDR3 reads TGTGCCAGCAGCGCCCCGGGGGGGCTGACCGGGGAGCTGTTTTTT.

The V call is TRBV6-5, the J call TRBJ2-7; D unresolved. This CDR3 region has 14 residues. CDR1 is MNHEY and CDR2 is SVGAGI in the germline V gene. The V gene lost 2 bases and the J gene lost 5 bases, with 13 bases spanning the gap. CDR3 sequence reads: CASSYGQNTDEQYF. CDR3 DNA sequence: TGTGCCAGCAGTTACGGGCAGAACACCGACGAGCAGTACTTC.

This clone appeared a single time. CDR3 in DNA: TGTGCCAGCAGGCAGCCACAGGGGAAGACTAACTATGGCTACACCTTC. Its translation: CASRQPQGKTNYGYTF. The chain recombines TRBV6-6 with TRBJ1-2; 7 nucleotides align to TRBD1. With 6 bases clipped from V and 0 bases from J, the junction kept 10 bases outside the gene matches. There are 16 residues in the CDR3. The germline V gene has CDR1 MNHNY and CDR2 SVGAGI (reference sequence).

The table lists this clone with a count of one. The V and J genes are TRBV4-1 and TRBJ2-1, with D perhaps TRBD2 (5 bases). V was cut by 0 bases and J by 4 bases, with 16 bases left in between. The CDR3 has 17 amino acids. Germline CDR1 MGHRA, CDR2 YSYEKL. Written as DNA, the CDR3 is TGCGCCAGCAGCCAAGATCGTTTGGCTAGCCGGTACAATGAGCAGTTCTTC. Amino acid sequence: CASSQDRLASRYNEQFF.

V and J are TRBV7-3 and TRBJ2-1; 8 bases match TRBD2. After removal of 2 bases from V and 4 bases from J, the junction contained 4 bases not matched to a gene. CDR1 and CDR2 from the germline V gene are SGHTA and FQGTGA. The CDR3 spans 15 residues. The CDR3 here is CASSLRGGLYNEQFF. The CDR3 DNA reads TGTGCCAGCAGCTTACGGGGGGGCCTATACAATGAGCAGTTCTTC.

The chain has TRBV6-7 and TRBJ1-1; 10 bases match TRBD1. TRBV6-7 is an open reading frame whose function is uncertain. The CDR3 spans 16 residues. Trimming at V came to 2 bases and at J to 1 base, leaving 4 bases not matched to a gene. In DNA, the CDR3 is TGTGCCAGCAGTTACACCCGGGACAGGGGGAACACTGAAGCTTTCTTT. Its translation is CASSYTRDRGNTEAFF.